This TCR beta chain was obtained from a study of T cells in Graves' hyperthyroidism and ophthalmopathy. The sample holds many counts of this clonotype. Diagnostic assessment was based on clinical symptoms, serum thyroxine and TRAb, thyroid ultrasound and orbital computed tomography. Trimming stripped 3 bases from V and 4 bases from J, with 10 bases between. This CDR3 contains 14 residues. Germline V gene data show CDR1 as SGHRS and CDR2 as YFSETQ. Template material for amplifying TCR beta CDR3 regions consisted of RNA transcripts. The HTBI primer set was used in a first-round RT-PCR of the TCR CDR3. TCRdb reanalysed the multiplex PCR reads using MiXCR and keeps one entry per CDR3 protein. This table has hundreds of thousands of distinct CDR3 sequences, about 15% appearing once.

Sample: blood. The chain recombines TRBV5-1 with TRBJ2-2; maybe TRBD1 (6 bases). The TCR comes from a man aged 18 to 29 with Graves' ophthalmopathy. CDR3 bases: TGCGCCAGCAGCTACACAGGGTCCACCGGGGAGCTGTTTTTT. Translated: CASSYTGSTGELFF. The whole variable domain, filled in from reference TRBV5-1 and TRBJ2-2, reads KAGVTQTPRYLIKTRGQQVTLSCSPISGHRSVSWYQQTPGQGLQFLFEYFSETQRNKGNFPGRFSGRQFSNSRSEMNVSTLELGDSALYLCASSYTGSTGELFFGEGSRLTVL.